Listed below are T cell receptor beta chains from one sample, sequenced in a study of blood T cell repertoires in COVID-19. Some clones are missing from TCRdb's copy, which holds only in-frame ones; the method was immunoSEQ multiplex PCR. The sample shows around 23,000 clones, roughly 79% of them seen only once. The sequencing input was peripheral blood. These receptors were collected from a man aged 45-65 years with COVID-19, enrolled during active disease. Each CDR3 is given without its conserved first and last residue. The order of the fields is V gene, CDR3 protein.

v_gene: TRBV27
CDR3aa: ASGPLRAARGDTQY

v_gene: TRBV5-4
CDR3aa: ASSLVGGPSYEQY

v_gene: TRBV6-6
CDR3aa: ASSYEGVGFETQY

v_gene: TRBV7-8
CDR3aa: ASSLGLAGSTGELF

v_gene: TRBV19
CDR3aa: ASGQGGNQPQH

v_gene: TRBV27
CDR3aa: ASSLKGTGSAEKLF

v_gene: TRBV30
CDR3aa: AWSVPLRESQETQY

v_gene: TRBV7-5
CDR3aa: ARSYPLSLRTELMGYT

v_gene: TRBV9
CDR3aa: ASRRGLLEDTQY

v_gene: TRBV23-1
CDR3aa: ATRDRASADKNIQY

v_gene: TRBV7-9
CDR3aa: ASSHAAKMNTEAF

v_gene: TRBV15
CDR3aa: ATHRTGGVSDAEAF

v_gene: TRBV6-1
CDR3aa: ASSELGEGGETQY

v_gene: TRBV5-1
CDR3aa: ASSSGQGLVTDTQY

v_gene: TRBV14
CDR3aa: ASSNRSSYNSPLH

v_gene: TRBV6-5
CDR3aa: ASSYLTKRVYNEQF

v_gene: TRBV5-1
CDR3aa: ASSLAGGLAGGPTGELF

v_gene: TRBV7-2
CDR3aa: ASSSPGQLSYEQY

v_gene: TRBV7-3
CDR3aa: ASSLNLGELF

v_gene: TRBV18
CDR3aa: ASSPAGTEAF

v_gene: TRBV5-1
CDR3aa: ASGLRGSGTDTQY

v_gene: TRBV5-4
CDR3aa: ASSYAENTEAF

v_gene: TRBV21-1
CDR3aa: ASSKENSGGGGSYEQY

v_gene: TRBV7-9
CDR3aa: ASSFTGNTIY

v_gene: TRBV13
CDR3aa: ASSLQPTGSTEAF

v_gene: TRBV11-2
CDR3aa: ASSTGTSGLETQY

v_gene: TRBV11-2
CDR3aa: ASSLGGSNQPQH

v_gene: TRBV2
CDR3aa: ASREAANSYNEQF

v_gene: TRBV5-1
CDR3aa: ASSWAGTSGNYEQY

v_gene: TRBV30
CDR3aa: AWSVGGRNEQF

v_gene: TRBV11-2
CDR3aa: ASSYWGEETQY

v_gene: TRBV7-2
CDR3aa: ASSSGPGVYEQY

v_gene: TRBV29-1
CDR3aa: SVDGGRQETQY

v_gene: TRBV19
CDR3aa: ASSIGTSGGYNEQF

v_gene: TRBV30
CDR3aa: AWTTMSSNYGYT

v_gene: TRBV28
CDR3aa: ASSLVRFVGQGANSRY

v_gene: TRBV9
CDR3aa: ASSIGLAGTGELF

v_gene: TRBV19
CDR3aa: ASSIAGGGYNEQF

v_gene: TRBV7-6
CDR3aa: ASSLEMSWGDQAYEQY

v_gene: TRBV5-1
CDR3aa: ASSWDGQGARNSPLH

v_gene: TRBV5-4
CDR3aa: ASSLENTDTQY

v_gene: TRBV27
CDR3aa: ASSLYGGGLSEAF

v_gene: TRBV19
CDR3aa: ASSIGLHTEAF